This T cell receptor (beta chain) is from a study of control samples from healthy donors and cancer patients (dated by TCRdb to 2019 to 2021). Library generation was performed with the immunoSEQ multiplex PCR assay. What TCRdb holds here is the immuneACCESS table cut down to in-frame rearrangements. Part of the clones is not present; checked against another copy, under half of the missing clones reflect an unresolved V gene, and the others are unexplained. Across this sample there are 88,000 or so clones, with around 94% seen only once. Around 4.9% of the sample rests with the top ten. The germline V gene encodes CDR1 MNHNS and CDR2 SASEGT. V drops 1 base and J drops 11 bases, leaving 9 bases in between. Including cysteine and phenylalanine, the CDR3 has 12 amino acids. The CDR3 DNA has 36 bases and is translated from base 1. A remark on this clone: Its antigen remains undetermined. The sample holds no much larger clone one base away, and base qualities are not on file.

Recombination joined TRBV6-1 with TRBJ1-5, and TRBD1 may be the D gene, going by 6 matching bases. The receptor's source is a woman between 18 and 29 years old in good health. The sequenced sample consisted of blood. The base sequence is TGTGCCAGCAGTGAAGAACAGGGAGCCCAGCATTTT. This codes for CASSEEQGAQHF.